Below, 16 T cell receptor beta chains from the same sample are listed, as sequenced in a study of CD8 T cells in ankylosing spondylitis. Whole-study findings and limits: Seven to nine highly homologous variants made up a TCR beta motif, and this motif appeared characteristic of ankylosing spondylitis blood.

No antigens are known for them. TCRdb reprocessed the 5' RACE reads with MiXCR, giving one entry per CDR3 protein. The repertoire holds about 540,000 distinct CDR3 sequences, over 9.5% seen once, with approximately 6.3% in the top ten. The sample comprised blood, either unsorted or a sorted T cell fraction (not recorded which). These receptors were taken from a male donor with ankylosing spondylitis.

This clonotype showed up many times. V gene TRBV7-9 combines with J gene TRBJ2-5; D uncertain. The germline gives CDR1 SEHNR, CDR2 FQNEAQ (reference sequence). V was clipped by 2 bases and J by 1 base, with 8 bases between them. The CDR3 runs to 14 residues. The CDR3 is CASSLLTPQETQYF. The CDR3 DNA follows: TGTGCCAGCAGCTTATTGACACCCCAAGAGACCCAGTACTTC.

The sample holds one count of this clonotype. The chain is built from TRBV15 and TRBJ2-5; D may correspond to TRBD1 or TRBD2 (5 bases each). Trimming left V 2 bases short and J 2 bases short, with 12 bases between. The germline V gene encodes CDR1 LNHNV and CDR2 YYDKDF (reference sequence). CDR3 length equals 15 residues. Here the CDR3 DNA reads TGTGCCACCAGCAGACTTCCGGGACCTCAAGAGACCCAGTACTTC. It specifies CATSRLPGPQETQYF.

The J gene is TRBJ2-5, the V gene TRBV2; D ambiguous. V lost 2 bases and J 5 bases, leaving 6 bases between the germline ends. Germline CDR1 and CDR2: SNHLY and FYNNEI. The CDR3 runs to 12 residues. The CDR3 loop reads CASSESMETQYF. DNA for the CDR3: TGTGCCAGCAGTGAAAGTATGGAGACCCAGTACTTC.

This clonotype was recorded many times. This chain links TRBV4-1 with TRBJ2-1, with 10 positions matching TRBD2. Germline loops: CDR1 MGHRA, CDR2 YSYEKL. The ends lost 1 base at V and 10 bases at J; junction bases unmatched: 10. The length of the CDR3 is 16 residues. The chain's CDR3 is CASSQGAGTSVREQFF. The CDR3 DNA sequence: TGCGCCAGCAGCCAAGGAGCCGGGACTAGCGTAAGAGAGCAGTTCTTC.

The chain carries TRBV20-1 and TRBJ2-1, with 9 bases aligning to TRBD2. CDR3 size: 13 residues. CDR1 is DFQATT, CDR2 SNEGSKA, per germline (reference sequence). V shed 2 bases, J shed 8 bases, and the junction held 4 bases outside the gene matches. CDR3 bases: TGCAGTGCTAGAAGCCAGCGGGAGGATGAGCAGTTCTTC. This translates into CSARSQREDEQFF.

This sequence joins TRBV11-3 and TRBJ2-1; 7 positions agree with TRBD2. This CDR3 has 14 residues. Germline assignment: CDR1 SGHNT and CDR2 YENEEA. With 5 bases clipped from V and 6 bases from J, the junction kept 7 bases outside the gene matches. The chain's CDR3 is CASSRVAGSNEQFF. The CDR3 bases are TGTGCCAGCAGCAGAGTAGCGGGTAGCAATGAGCAGTTCTTC.

At least ten counts were recorded for this clonotype. This chain joins TRBV15 and TRBJ2-1; D possibly corresponds to TRBD2 (5 bases). Trimming took off 3 bases at V and 8 bases at J, with 8 bases between the two ends. The CDR3 consists of 12 residues. Germline CDR1 reads LNHNV; CDR2 reads YYDKDF (reference sequence). The CDR3 here is CATSSRGDEQFF. Here the CDR3 DNA reads TGTGCCACCAGCAGTCGGGGTGATGAGCAGTTCTTC.

This sequence joins TRBV3-1 and TRBJ2-5; TRBD1 matches 10 bases. J was trimmed by 6 bases and V by 9 bases; bases with no gene match: 4. Germline V gene lookup returns CDR1 LGHDT and CDR2 YNNKEL (reference sequence). The CDR3 extends over 12 amino acids. Here the CDR3 DNA reads TGTGCCAGAGACAGGGGGCTGAAGACCCAGTACTTC. Protein: CARDRGLKTQYF.

The table lists this clonotype with a few counts. V usage is TRBV24-1 and J usage is TRBJ1-5; D not certain. CDR3 size: 14 residues. Between the trimmed V and J ends, which lost 3 bases and 4 bases, there was a span of 9 bases. Germline V gene data show CDR1 as KGHDR and CDR2 as SFDVKD. Here the CDR3 reads CATSDRSPNQPQHF. CDR3 coding DNA: TGTGCCACCAGTGATCGCAGCCCTAATCAGCCCCAGCATTTT.

This clonotype was counted only a few times. The chain recombines TRBV5-5 with TRBJ2-1, with 8 bases that match TRBD2. The CDR3 is 15 amino acids. Germline assignment: CDR1 SGHKS and CDR2 YYEKEE (reference sequence). Trimming at V came to 3 bases and at J to 3 bases, leaving 5 bases not matched to a gene. The CDR3 DNA reads as TGTGCCAGCAGCTCTACTAGCGGATACTACAATGAGCAGTTCTTC. Translated: CASSSTSGYYNEQFF.

The V gene is TRBV5-1, the J gene TRBJ2-3; D perhaps matches TRBD1 (6 bases). V was clipped by 0 bases and J by 5 bases, with 13 bases between them. The CDR3 covers 15 residues. Germline loops: CDR1 SGHRS, CDR2 YFSETQ. CDR3 bases: TGCGCCAGCAGCTTGGCGGACAGCACGATAGATACGCAGTATTTT. It translates to CASSLADSTIDTQYF. Using reference TRBV5-1 and TRBJ2-3 for the parts outside the CDR3, the full variable domain is KAGVTQTPRYLIKTRGQQVTLSCSPISGHRSVSWYQQTPGQGLQFLFEYFSETQRNKGNFPGRFSGRQFSNSRSEMNVSTLELGDSALYLCASSLADSTIDTQYFGPGTRLTVL.

This chain joins TRBV12-3 or TRBV12-4 and TRBJ1-2; D gene ambiguous. CDR3 length: 15 residues. V shed 7 bases and J shed 0 bases, with 15 bases lying between them. The CDR3 sequence: CASTRAGKANYGYTF. The CDR3 DNA reads as TGTGCCAGCACCCGGGCAGGCAAAGCTAACTATGGCTACACCTTC.

This clonotype was seen only a few times. The rearrangement links TRBV5-6 to TRBJ2-1; a possible D gene is TRBD1 (6 bases). CDR1 is SGHDT, CDR2 YYEEEE, per germline. V dropped 4 bases and J dropped 6 bases, with 17 bases sitting between them. The CDR3 consists of 15 residues. For the CDR3, the DNA is TGTGCCAGCAGCATTGTCGCAGGGGCAAGCAATGAGCAGTTCTTC. It translates to CASSIVAGASNEQFF.

This clonotype turned up a few times. The rearrangement joins TRBV5-1 to TRBJ2-1, with TRBD2 identical over 16 bases. The junction had 5 bases not matched to a gene; V was cut back by 4 bases and J by 4 bases. This CDR3 contains 17 residues. Germline values: CDR1 SGHRS, CDR2 YFSETQ. Here the CDR3 DNA reads TGCGCCAGCAGCAGTGGGACTAGCGGGGGGGGATACAATGAGCAGTTCTTC. Translation gives CASSSGTSGGGYNEQFF.

This chain uses TRBV5-1 with TRBJ2-2; 12 nucleotides align to TRBD2. This CDR3 is 16 amino acids long. With V trimmed by 4 bases and J by 6 bases, 7 bases remained unmatched. Germline V gene lookup returns CDR1 SGHRS and CDR2 YFSETQ. CDR3 protein: CASSNPSGRASGELFF. The CDR3 bases are TGCGCCAGCAGCAACCCTAGCGGGAGGGCCTCCGGGGAGCTGTTTTTT.

This clonotype has ten or more counts. The rearrangement links TRBV20-1 to TRBJ2-3; the match to TRBD2 covers 9 bases. The J segment lost 6 bases and the V segment lost 4 bases, leaving 17 bases of the junction unmatched. Germline-derived CDR1 and CDR2 are DFQATT and SNEGSKA (reference sequence). CDR3 size: 17 residues. The CDR3 sequence: CSAKSGRHALTGDTQYF. The CDR3 DNA sequence: TGCAGTGCTAAAAGCGGGAGGCACGCCTTAACCGGGGATACGCAGTATTTT.